This TCR beta chain derives from a study of PD-L1 blockade in urothelial cancer (dated by TCRdb to about 2017). About the investigation overall: Every patient began therapy at some point between 2014 and 2015 and was given atezolizumab 1,200 mg intravenously every 3 weeks. In the same patients who had TCR sequencing, pretreatment tumors also underwent whole exome sequencing and RNA sequencing. Blood samples were analyzed 3 weeks after the start of treatment (second dose) and 6 weeks after the start of treatment. An exploratory multi-omic analysis was conducted of the somatic, immune and clinical correlates of response to PD-L1 blockade with atezolizumab in urothelial cancer. About 90% of the roughly 30 patients were identified as males with urothelial cancer of bladder origin, and a prior smoking history was reported by 18 of 29 patients. Pretreatment blood TCR-seq was available for nearly 30 patients, at least one posttreatment blood collection was obtained for approximately 25 patients, and tumor TCR-seq was available for approximately 25 patients. Nine patients reached durable clinical benefit, while some 19 patients did not. Pretreatment tumor samples and matched peripheral blood, collected serially before and after atezolizumab treatment, underwent TCR sequencing. An ECOG performance status of 0 or 1 was recorded for the patients, and 0 to 3 prior chemotherapy regimens had been received by the patients. Blood samples yielded a median of around 150,000 T cells and more than 80,000 unique TCRs, with median clonality roughly 0.085. Durable clinical benefit was defined as progression-free survival longer than 6 months, and TCR features were also tested against progression-free and overall survival.

Overall results and qualifications from the work: At 3 weeks after the start of treatment, tumor-associated TCR clones in peripheral blood had expanded more in patients with durable benefit (n ≈ 23, p = 0.022). Small sample size (n of about 30) and many exploratory analyses mean the results are intended to be hypothesis-generating. A pretreatment peripheral blood TCR clonality below the median was linked to improved progression-free and overall survival.

From V the trimming removes 3 bases and from J it removes 5 bases, while the gene matches leave 7 bases of the junction unaccounted for. CDR1 is given as SGDLS and CDR2 as YYNGEE, both from the germline V gene. Including cysteine and phenylalanine, the CDR3 has 15 amino acids. Only CDR3 DNA remains: 45 bases, in frame from the first base. Synthetic TCR analog templates were spiked into each PCR to estimate absolute template abundance from read counts. The immunoSEQ assay was used to amplify TCRbeta CDR3 regions from genomic DNA with bias-controlled V and J gene primers. Sequencing of rearranged TCRbeta segments was done at approximately 20X coverage. The authors processed their data as follows. Clustering was used to correct sequencing errors, and CDR3s were annotated against IMGT so that V, D and J genes could be assigned. Downstream analyses used only productive TCRbeta rearrangements and left out out-of-frame or stop-codon sequences. To compute clonality, Shannon entropy was normalized by the log of the number of unique productive sequences and then subtracted from one. Fisher's exact test with Benjamini-Hochberg correction, at a threshold of adjusted p below 0.01, was used to find clones that differed between time points or between blood and tumor. Drawn from immuneACCESS, this table holds only the in-frame rearrangements with V and J called that TCRdb kept. Clones are partly lost; checked studies trace under half to an unresolved V gene and leave the rest unexplained. The D gene and trimming were derived from the DNA, and the V and J assignments and clone size from that table. Here the sample has about 30,000 clones; 80% to 90% occur a single time. Clones ranked in the top ten supply approximately 8.2% of the sample.

Note on this clone: What this receptor recognizes is not known. No per-base quality is available; no much larger clone lies one base away.

Taken with the paper, the label for time point translates to: peripheral blood 6 weeks after treatment start. The cohort comprised roughly 30 patients with locally advanced or metastatic urothelial carcinoma treated at Memorial Sloan Kettering on a trial protocol. Peripheral blood mononuclear cells were collected pretreatment and during treatment, with between 1 and 8 total time points per patient. The Qiagen DNeasy Blood extraction kit was used to purify genomic DNA from total PBMCs and from tumor samples. PBMCs were collected pretreatment and during treatment, and were isolated and stored as previously described.

The source was PBMCs, collected around atezolizumab (anti-PD-L1) treatment. The sequence joins TRBV9 to TRBJ2-1, with 8 middle bases fitting TRBD2. The sequence derives from an older man with urothelial cancer. The nucleotide sequence is TGTGCCAGCAGCGGCCCGGGAGGGTGGAACAATGAGCAGTTCTTC. It specifies CASSGPGGWNNEQFF.